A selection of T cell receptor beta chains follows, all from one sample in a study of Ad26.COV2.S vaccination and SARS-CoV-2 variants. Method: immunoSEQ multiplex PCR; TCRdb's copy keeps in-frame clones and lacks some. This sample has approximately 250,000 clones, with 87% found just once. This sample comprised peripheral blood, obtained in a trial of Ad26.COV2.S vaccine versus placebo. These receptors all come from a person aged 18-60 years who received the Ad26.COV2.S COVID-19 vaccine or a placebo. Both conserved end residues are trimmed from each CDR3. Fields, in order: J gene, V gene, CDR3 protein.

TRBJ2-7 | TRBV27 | ASSKKPAGTSGGAEFYEQY
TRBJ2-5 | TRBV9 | ASTLVGAQETQY
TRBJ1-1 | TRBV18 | ASSPDLNTEAF
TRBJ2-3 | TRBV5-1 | ASSERYSGTDTQY
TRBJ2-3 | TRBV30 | AWRLAGVGADTQY
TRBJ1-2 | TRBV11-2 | ASSLVGANYGYT
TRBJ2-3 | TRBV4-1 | ASSQDLLSTDTQY
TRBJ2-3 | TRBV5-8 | ASSPGTSGRAPDTQY
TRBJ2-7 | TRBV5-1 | ASSPAGFSYEQY
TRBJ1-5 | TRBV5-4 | ASSSDRNQPQH
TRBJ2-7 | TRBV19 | ASSPYRGSGFGEQY
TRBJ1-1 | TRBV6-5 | AGQVNKNTEAF
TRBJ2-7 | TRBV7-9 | ASSSRLGGYEQY
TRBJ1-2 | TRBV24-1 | ATSDLAEIGYT
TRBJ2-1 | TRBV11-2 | ASSWTEEGQF
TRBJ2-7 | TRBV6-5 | ASSYSGTGSYEQY
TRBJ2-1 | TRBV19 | ASSRSGTGGNEQF
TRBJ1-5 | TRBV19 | ASSILAGAYQPQH
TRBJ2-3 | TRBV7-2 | ASSLGPGRNADTQY
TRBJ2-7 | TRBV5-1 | ASSLGTSGVLEQY
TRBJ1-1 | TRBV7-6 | ASSLARENTEAF
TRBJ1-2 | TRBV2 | ASKDNYGYT
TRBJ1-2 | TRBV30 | AWSALPGSRSYT
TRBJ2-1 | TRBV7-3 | ASSPSGLAAYNEQF
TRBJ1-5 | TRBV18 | ASSPRIGSNQPQH
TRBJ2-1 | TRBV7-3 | ASSYPGTSGRGEQF
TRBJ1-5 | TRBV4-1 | ASSHGNRGRCSQPQH
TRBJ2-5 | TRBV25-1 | ASSAGLLGETQY
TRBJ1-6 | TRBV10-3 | AISQQGSLHNSPLH
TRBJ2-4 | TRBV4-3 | ASSPGTGYGNIQY
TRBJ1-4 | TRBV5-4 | ASSLKDNSEKLF
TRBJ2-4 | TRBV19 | ATAGETKNIQY
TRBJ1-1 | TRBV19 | ASNLGGTEAF
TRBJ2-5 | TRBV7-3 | ASSPNGETQY
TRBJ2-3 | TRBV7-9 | ASSLILAGTTDTQY
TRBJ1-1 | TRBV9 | ASSVVPDMNTEAF
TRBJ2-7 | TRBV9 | ASSVVAGGMQY
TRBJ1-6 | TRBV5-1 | ASSLGVRGDSPLH
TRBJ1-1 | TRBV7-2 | ASSLVTTEAF
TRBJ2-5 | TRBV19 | ASTPRGRGETQY
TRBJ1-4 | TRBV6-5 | ASAGSTEKLF
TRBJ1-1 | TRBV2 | ASSDPAGRTEAF
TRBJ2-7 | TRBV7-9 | ASSSDTSYEQY